One and the same sample provided the 3 T cell receptor beta chains below, sequenced in a study of blood T cell repertoires in COVID-19. TCRdb's table, derived via immunoSEQ multiplex PCR, lists solely in-frame clones and lacks some. Of more than 200,000 clones detected, approximately 86% appear once; the ten largest clones hold nearly 2%. What was sequenced was peripheral blood. These receptor sequences come from a man aged 25-40 years with active or convalescent COVID-19.

This chain links TRBV6-5 with TRBJ1-2; D is uncertain. CDR3 length: 12 residues. With 6 bases removed from V and 8 bases from J, the gap between germline ends came to 13 bases. CDR1 is MNHEY, CDR2 SVGAGI, per germline. CDR3 residues: CASRYSGLGYTF. In nucleotides, the CDR3 is TGTGCCAGCAGATATTCGGGTTTGGGCTACACCTTC.

The chain links TRBV7-9 to TRBJ1-1; D might be TRBD1 (5 bases). Germline V gene sequence: CDR1 SEHNR, CDR2 FQNEAQ (reference sequence). The length of the CDR3 is 14 residues. The germline V and J ends were trimmed by 5 bases and 0 bases, with 10 bases remaining between them. The CDR3, as DNA: TGTGCCAGCAGCCTTCGGGGGGTGAACACTGAAGCTTTCTTT. Residues: CASSLRGVNTEAFF.

The rearrangement links TRBV12-3 or TRBV12-4 to TRBJ1-1; tentative D call: TRBD1 (5 bases). There are 12 residues in the CDR3. V was shortened by 2 bases and J by 8 bases, with 9 bases between the two germline ends. In nucleotides, the CDR3 is TGTGCCAGCAGTTTACAGGGAGGGGAAGCTTTCTTT. Its translation is CASSLQGGEAFF.